Described below is a single T cell receptor (beta chain) sequence and its context. Antigen specificity is unknown. This entry comes from a study of shared clonotypes between healthy human individuals. Findings of the study overall: With few donors, the genetic and exposure-history diversity represented was limited.

As originally analysed: Because ImmunoSEQ provided only junction sequences with no quality scores, the filtering differed. TCRdb's copy holds only in-frame clones and misses some; the assay was immunoSEQ multiplex PCR. The DNA gave D and trimming, while V, J and clone size come from that table. The table shows 450,000 to 500,000 clones, with 75% to 85% occurring only once. Unsorted samples drew genomic DNA from 90 million or so PBMCs. CDR3 length: 16 amino acids. Per germline, CDR1 SGHRS and CDR2 YFSETQ. V dropped 4 bases and J dropped 1 base, with 15 bases sitting between them. The rearrangement joins TRBV5-1 to TRBJ2-1; D is perhaps TRBD2 (5 bases). The source of this sequence is a middle-aged woman in good health. Some clones in this sample may be carry-over from other donors' samples. Sequenced material: PBMCs. The CDR3 loop reads CASSIRTDWSYNEQFF. CDR3 bases: TGCGCCAGCAGCATTCGGACTGACTGGTCCTACAATGAGCAGTTCTTC.